What follows is one T cell receptor (beta chain) and its context. The data were taken from a study of T-cell memory formation after mild COVID-19. The V and J ends lost 2 bases and 4 bases respectively, with 8 bases between them. CDR3 size: 13 residues. Germline V gene lookup returns CDR1 LNHNV and CDR2 YYDKDF (reference sequence). Via MiXCR, TCRdb re-called the 5' RACE reads, giving one row per CDR3 protein. Of 450,000 to 650,000 distinct CDR3 sequences in the sample, less than 25% were seen once. This receptor was identified in an adult woman who had mild COVID-19 (a few samples of this study predate the infection). Cell type and time point are not known. Source material: PBMCs or a T cell subset sorted from them (not recorded which). The V call is TRBV15, the J call TRBJ2-5; D unclear. The CDR3 loop reads CATSRLTSETQYF. Here the CDR3 DNA reads TGTGCCACCAGCAGACTGACATCAGAGACCCAGTACTTC.